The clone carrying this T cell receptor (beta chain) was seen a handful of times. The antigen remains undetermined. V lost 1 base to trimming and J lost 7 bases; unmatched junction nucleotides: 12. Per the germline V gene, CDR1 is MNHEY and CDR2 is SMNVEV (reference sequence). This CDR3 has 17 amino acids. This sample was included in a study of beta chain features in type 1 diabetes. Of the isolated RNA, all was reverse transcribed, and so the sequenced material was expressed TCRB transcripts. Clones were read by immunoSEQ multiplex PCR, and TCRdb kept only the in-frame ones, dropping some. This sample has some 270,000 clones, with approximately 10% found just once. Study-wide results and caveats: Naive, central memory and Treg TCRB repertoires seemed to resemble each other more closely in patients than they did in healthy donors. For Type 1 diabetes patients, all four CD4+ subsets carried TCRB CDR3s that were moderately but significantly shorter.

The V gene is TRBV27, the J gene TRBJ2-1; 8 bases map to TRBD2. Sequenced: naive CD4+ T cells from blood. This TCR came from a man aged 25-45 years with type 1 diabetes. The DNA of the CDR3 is TGTGCCAGCAGTTTATATAGACAGCGGGGGCTTGAGAATGAGCAGTTCTTC. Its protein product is CASSLYRQRGLENEQFF.